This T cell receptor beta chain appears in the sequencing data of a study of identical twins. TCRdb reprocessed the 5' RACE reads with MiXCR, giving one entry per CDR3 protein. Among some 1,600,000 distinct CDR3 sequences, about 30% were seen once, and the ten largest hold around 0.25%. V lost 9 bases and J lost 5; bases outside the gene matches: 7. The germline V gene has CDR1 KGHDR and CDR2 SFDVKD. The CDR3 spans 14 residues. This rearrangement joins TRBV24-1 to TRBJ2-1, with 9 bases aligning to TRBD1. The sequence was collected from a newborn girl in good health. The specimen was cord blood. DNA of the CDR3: TGTGCCACCGCTCGACAGGGGGGAAACAATGAGCAGTTCTTC. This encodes CATARQGGNNEQFF.